This entry lists 11 T cell receptor beta chains sequenced from one sample in a study of T cell responses to AZD1222 COVID-19 vaccine. The repertoire was sequenced with immunoSEQ multiplex PCR; TCRdb's copy has only in-frame clones and lacks some. This sample yields around 150,000 clones, of which more than 80% are seen a single time; roughly 7.5% belongs to the top ten. Specimen: peripheral blood, collected 28 days after the second dose of the MenACWY control vaccine. Receptors were obtained from an adult who received the MenACWY meningococcal vaccine as a control.

This clone was counted a single time. The CDR3 DNA follows: TGTGCCAGCAGTTACGAAAGCGGGACAGGGTACGATGGCTACACCTTC. It is translated as CASSYESGTGYDGYTF. The rearrangement links TRBV6-2 or TRBV6-3 to TRBJ1-2, with TRBD1 matching over 9 bases. The J segment lost 6 bases and the V segment lost 2 bases, leaving 10 bases of the junction unmatched. The CDR3 has 16 amino acids. Germline V gives CDR1 MNHEY, CDR2 SVGEGT.

The chain uses TRBV28 and TRBJ2-2; D not resolved. The germline gives CDR1 MDHEN, CDR2 SYDVKM. Trimming pared 1 base from V and 1 base from J, leaving 4 bases between. The CDR3 spans 14 residues. CDR3 nucleotide sequence: TGTGCCAGCAGTTTATACCTGAACACCGGGGAGCTGTTTTTT. Protein product: CASSLYLNTGELFF.

CDR3 in amino acids: CASSLRQRQDQPQHF. The CDR3 DNA is TGTGCCAGCAGTCTTCGACAGAGACAAGATCAGCCCCAGCATTTT. The chain combines TRBV6-2 or TRBV6-3 with TRBJ1-5, with D perhaps matching TRBD1 (5 bases). CDR3 size: 15 residues. V dropped 5 bases and J dropped 5 bases, with 16 bases sitting between them. Germline V lookup: CDR1 MNHEY, CDR2 SVGEGT.

This rearrangement joins TRBV7-2 to TRBJ2-7, with D unclear. The CDR3 contains 13 residues. Germline V gene sequence: CDR1 SGHTA, CDR2 FQGNSA. Trimming shortened V by 7 bases and J by 1 base, and 11 bases separated the two germline ends. The CDR3 sequence: CASKQRHSYEQYF. In nucleotides, the CDR3 is TGTGCCAGCAAACAAAGACATTCCTACGAGCAGTACTTC.

The V gene is TRBV24-1, the J gene TRBJ2-2, with D maybe TRBD1 (6 bases). This CDR3 has 16 residues. The V gene's germline CDR1 is KGHDR and CDR2 SFDVKD. The V gene lost 2 bases and the J gene lost 2 bases, with 11 bases spanning the gap. DNA for the CDR3: TGTGCCACCAGTGATTATGGGACAACAAACACCGGGGAGCTGTTTTTT. Amino acid sequence: CATSDYGTTNTGELFF.

The chain combines TRBV5-4 with TRBJ2-3, with 11 bases fitting TRBD2. J gave up 5 bases and V 6 bases, and 5 bases lay outside the gene matches. Germline loops: CDR1 SGHNT, CDR2 YYREEE (reference sequence). This CDR3 has 14 residues. The CDR3 here is CASTLAGGIDTQYF. CDR3 sequence (DNA): TGTGCCAGCACCCTAGCGGGAGGAATAGATACGCAGTATTTT. The full variable domain, completed using reference TRBV5-4 and TRBJ2-3, is ETGVTQSPTHLIKTRGQQVTLRCSSQSGHNTVSWYQQALGQGPQFIFQYYREEENGRGNFPPRFSGLQFPNYSSELNVNALELDDSALYLCASTLAGGIDTQYFGPGTRLTVL.

This chain connects TRBV7-2 to TRBJ2-5, with unresolved D. CDR1 is SGHTA, CDR2 FQGNSA, per germline. V lost 5 bases and J lost 1, with 5 bases in between. This CDR3 contains 12 residues. CDR3 residues: CASSGSQETQYF. For the CDR3, the DNA is TGTGCCAGCAGCGGCAGCCAAGAGACCCAGTACTTC.

The chain has TRBV10-2 and TRBJ1-3; 7 bases match TRBD1. The CDR3 loop spans 15 amino acids. Trimming took 8 bases from V and 2 from J; bases not matched to a gene: 9. Germline V CDR1 and CDR2: WSHSY, SAAADI. The CDR3: CASEVQGLAGNTIYF. The CDR3 DNA follows: TGCGCCAGCGAGGTACAGGGGTTAGCTGGAAACACCATATATTTT.

CDR3 bases: TGTGCCAGCAGCTTCGGCCCCGGCGAGCAGTACTTC. Its protein product is CASSFGPGEQYF. The rearrangement uses TRBV11-2 and TRBJ2-7; D is unclear. In germline, CDR1 is SGHAT, CDR2 FQNNGV. The CDR3 has 12 amino acids. V dropped 3 bases and J dropped 6 bases, with 9 bases sitting between them.

The rearrangement uses TRBV5-1 and TRBJ1-2, with D possibly being TRBD1 (5 bases). Trimming removed 0 bases at V and 2 bases at J, with 8 bases between. This CDR3 is 14 amino acids long. Germline CDR1 and CDR2: SGHRS and YFSETQ. CDR3 coding DNA: TGCGCCAGCAGCTTGGGGGACGGCAACTATGGCTACACCTTC. As protein: CASSLGDGNYGYTF.

The chain recombines TRBV9 with TRBJ2-6; D is tentatively TRBD1 or TRBD2 (5 bases each). The CDR3 runs to 15 residues. The germline CDR1 and CDR2 sequences are SGDLS and YYNGEE. Trimming pared 3 bases from V and 2 bases from J, leaving 9 bases between. The CDR3 reads CASSGGTPGANVLTF. The CDR3 DNA reads as TGTGCCAGCAGCGGTGGGACGCCTGGGGCCAACGTCCTGACTTTC.